This T cell receptor beta chain was identified in a study of blood T cell repertoires in COVID-19 (dated by TCRdb to about 2020). Study-level background: Samples from collaborators originated in the United States, Italy and Spain and spanned both the acute and convalescent phases of COVID-19. The repertoires were made available in a free public database intended to serve as a resource for research on the immune response to SARS-CoV-2. The sample metadata nearly always contained a de-identified subject ID, COVID-19 status, age in years and sex. The samples were drawn from two sources: the first 160 participants of the ongoing ImmuneRACE study, and fewer than 1,500 subjects contributed by 6 global collaborators. The material from the prospective study consisted of cDNA or gDNA derived from T cells, B-cell-depleted T cells, or PBMCs. HLA class I and class II types, where available, came from metadata supplied by the sample provider rather than from assay-based typing. Deeply sampled blood TCRbeta repertoires from subjects exposed to, actively infected with, or recovered from COVID-19 were included in the dataset.

Paper-wide results and their limitations: The amount of clinical and demographic metadata varied by source and participant and was provided uncurated.

TCRbeta CDR3 regions were amplified from genomic DNA using the immunoSEQ Assay, a bias-controlled multiplex PCR. From the authors' description of their analysis: The number of nucleated cells in each sample was estimated from the amplification of reference gene primers within the assay. Sequence reads were collapsed and filtered to measure the absolute abundance of every unique TCRbeta CDR3 rearrangement. For each sample, productive Simpson clonality was calculated as the square root of Simpson's diversity index across productive rearrangements. TCRdb holds this immuneACCESS table with in-frame rearrangements only. Some clones are missing; in checked studies, unresolved V genes explain under half, and the rest has no known cause. V and J calls and clone size are those listed in that table; D and trimming were worked out from the DNA. The sample data list approximately 180,000 clones, and around 90% of these were observed just once. The biggest ten clones account for roughly 21% of the sample.

Each collaborating institution followed its own protocols to collect whole blood in K2EDTA tubes. Collaborator samples were shipped for TCRbeta analysis as frozen whole blood, isolated PBMCs, or DNA extracted from either sample type. V is clipped by 6 bases and J by 4 bases, and the sequence between their germline boundaries is 6 bases long. For CDR1 and CDR2, the germline V gene lists SGHTA and FQGNSA. The CDR3 goes from the cysteine to the phenylalanine over 11 residues. The read is trimmed to its CDR3 DNA, 33 bases read in frame from base 1. Comment on this clone: The target of this receptor is not known. Base qualities are not provided; no much larger clone lies one nucleotide away.

Sample: peripheral blood. The origin of this receptor is a man between 60 and 75 years old with active or convalescent COVID-19. The chain joins TRBV7-2 to TRBJ2-5; the D gene identity is not certain. The DNA sequence follows: TGTGCCAGCAGTTCCGGAGAGACCCAGTACTTC. Its amino acids are CASSSGETQYF.